This T cell receptor (beta chain) originates from a study of OX40 agonist ivuxolimab in advanced cancers. The wider study: Under the entry rules, prior anti-PD-1, anti-PD-L1 or anti-CTLA-4 therapy was allowed, and about 40% had some.

In the case of this clone: Its antigen is unidentified.

Between the trimmed V and J ends, which lost 5 bases and 0 bases, there was a span of 14 bases. Looked up from germline, CDR1 is SGHTA and CDR2 is FQGTGA. The CDR3 runs to 15 residues. Whole-study findings and limits: Among the nonresponders, some also had low normalized T-cell clonal expansion.

Assay used: immunoSEQ multiplex PCR; TCRdb lists only in-frame clones, some missing. The sample holds around 67,000 clones, 88% seen once. This clonotype originated in an adult with an advanced solid tumor such as melanoma, head and neck, liver or kidney cancer. Source: CD4+ or CD8+ T cells sorted from blood, taken in a trial of the OX40 agonist ivuxolimab. J is TRBJ2-7 and V is TRBV7-3; a weak D match, TRBD2 (5 bases). The CDR3 sequence is CASSGGPRSSYEQYF. The CDR3 DNA reads TGTGCCAGCAGCGGAGGACCCAGGAGCTCCTACGAGCAGTACTTC.